This T cell receptor (beta chain) was captured by sequencing in a study of cytomegalovirus exposure and HLA in healthy donors. Overall study: Unique TCRs from HLA-typed donors, 65 million to 85 million of them, were held in an early data release. Study-level results: In a later analysis, across HLA loci, associated TCR counts were highest for DRB1, lowest for HLA-C. Listed as cytomegalovirus-associated were 150 to 200 TCR beta chains.

Trimming took 1 base from V and 7 from J; bases not matched to a gene: 13. This CDR3 region has 17 residues. Germline lookup yields CDR1 SGHTA and CDR2 FQGNSA. The study ran its PCR with 60 Vbeta and 13 Jbeta primers. Assay used: immunoSEQ multiplex PCR; TCRdb lists only in-frame clones, some missing. This sample has 120,000 or so clones; 75% to 85% occur once, and the top ten carry about 3.3%. With regard to this clone: The antigen is undetermined.

Specimen: PBMCs. The V and J genes are TRBV7-2 and TRBJ1-5; 7 positions agree with TRBD1. The source is a male donor in good health and CMV-seronegative. CDR3 region: CASSLGAHGSRGQPQHF. The CDR3 DNA follows: TGTGCCAGCAGCTTAGGGGCCCACGGGAGCAGGGGGCAGCCCCAGCATTTT.